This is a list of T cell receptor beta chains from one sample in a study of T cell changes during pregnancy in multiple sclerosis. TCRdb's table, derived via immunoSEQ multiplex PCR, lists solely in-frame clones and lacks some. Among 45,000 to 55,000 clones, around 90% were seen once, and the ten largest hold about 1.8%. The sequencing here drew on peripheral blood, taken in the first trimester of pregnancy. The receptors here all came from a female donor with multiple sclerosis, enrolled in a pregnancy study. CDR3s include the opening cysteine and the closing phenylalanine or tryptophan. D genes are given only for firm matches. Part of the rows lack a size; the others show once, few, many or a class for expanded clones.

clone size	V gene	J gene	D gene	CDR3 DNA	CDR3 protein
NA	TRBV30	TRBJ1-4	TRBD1	TGTGCCTGGGACCGGGACAGGAATGAAAAACTGTTTTTT	CAWDRDRNEKLFF
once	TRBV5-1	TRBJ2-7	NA	TGCGCCAGCAGCTTGTCCCAGGGTGGACACTACGAGCAGTACTTC	CASSLSQGGHYEQYF
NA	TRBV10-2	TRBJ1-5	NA	TGCGCCAGCAGTGAGTCCTATGCCTTCAGACTCCCACAGCCCCAGCATTTT	CASSESYAFRLPQPQHF
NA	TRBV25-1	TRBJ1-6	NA	TGTGCCAGCAGTGAATGGGGCAGGGTGGCTTCACCCCTCCACTTT	CASSEWGRVASPLHF
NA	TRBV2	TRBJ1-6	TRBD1	TGTGCCACAGCAGGGACAGAGTATTCACCCCTCCACTTT	CATAGTEYSPLHF
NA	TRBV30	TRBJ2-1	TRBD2	TGTGCCTGGAGTCCTGGGCGGGGGGACGGTTACAATGAGCAGTTCTTC	CAWSPGRGDGYNEQFF
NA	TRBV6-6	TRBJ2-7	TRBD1	TGTGCCAGCAGCCTCTCCCGGGACAGGGCGACCTACGAGCAGTACTTC	CASSLSRDRATYEQYF
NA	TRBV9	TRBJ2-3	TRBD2	TGTGCCAGCAGCCCGCGGGGGGGCCAAACAGATACGCAGTATTTT	CASSPRGGQTDTQYF
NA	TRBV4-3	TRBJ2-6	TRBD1	TGCGCCAGCAGCCAAGATTGGGACAGGGTAAAACGTTGGGGGGCCAACGTCCTGACTTTC	CASSQDWDRVKRWGANVLTF
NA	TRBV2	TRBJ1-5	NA	TGTGCCAGCAGTTTTACCACAGTTGTTCAGCCCCAGCATTTT	CASSFTTVVQPQHF
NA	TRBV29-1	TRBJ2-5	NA	TGCAGCGTTGACGAGGACGGAGGGGAGACCCAGTACTTC	CSVDEDGGETQYF
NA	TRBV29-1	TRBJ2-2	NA	TGCAGCGTTGGGGCGGCTGGGAGTACCGGGGAGCTGTTTTTT	CSVGAAGSTGELFF
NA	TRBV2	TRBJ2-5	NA	TGTGCCAGCAGTGTTTATCGGGAGACCCAGTACTTC	CASSVYRETQYF
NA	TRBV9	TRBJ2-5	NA	TGTGCCAGCAGCGCCGGACTCCTAACCCGCGAGACCCAGTACTTC	CASSAGLLTRETQYF
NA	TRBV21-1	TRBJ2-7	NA	TGTGCCAGCAGCAAAAGGAGGTTCGGATCCTACGAGCAGTACTTC	CASSKRRFGSYEQYF
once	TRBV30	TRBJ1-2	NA	TGTGCCTGGAGTAGAATAGGGGGGGCCTATGGCTACACCTTC	CAWSRIGGAYGYTF
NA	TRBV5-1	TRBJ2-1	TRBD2	TGCGCCAGCAGGGGCGGGGGGACCCATTTGTTTGGGCAGTTCTTC	CASRGGGTHLFGQFF
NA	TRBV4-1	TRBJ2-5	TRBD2	TGCGCCAGCAGCCGGCACGCCGAGCGGGGGGTCCAAGAGACCCAGTACTTC	CASSRHAERGVQETQYF
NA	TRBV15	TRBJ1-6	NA	TGTGCCACCAGCAGGGTGGGCAGGAATTCACCCCTCCACTTT	CATSRVGRNSPLHF
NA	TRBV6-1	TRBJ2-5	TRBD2	TGTGCCAGCAGTGAAGCGCGACTAGCGGGGGCCCAAGAGACCCAGTACTTC	CASSEARLAGAQETQYF
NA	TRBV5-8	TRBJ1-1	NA	TGTGCCAGCAGCTTGTATCAGGTGATGAACACTGAAGCTTTCTTT	CASSLYQVMNTEAFF
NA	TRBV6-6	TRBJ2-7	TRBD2	TGTGCCAGCATTTGGTCTAGCGGTGGCGAGCAGTACTTC	CASIWSSGGEQYF
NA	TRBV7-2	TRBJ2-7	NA	TGTGCCAGCAGCATCCCTCAGGCCCCCTACGAGCAGTACTTC	CASSIPQAPYEQYF
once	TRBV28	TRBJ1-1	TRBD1	TGTGCCAGCAGTTTAGCTGGGGACAGGGGCACTGAAGCTTTCTTT	CASSLAGDRGTEAFF
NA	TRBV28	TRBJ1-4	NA	TGTGCCAGCGGCGGCTACAGGGATAGGCTGTTTTTT	CASGGYRDRLFF
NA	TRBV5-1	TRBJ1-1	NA	TGCGCCAGCAGCTTGTTACGGGGGAACACTGAAGCTTTCTTT	CASSLLRGNTEAFF
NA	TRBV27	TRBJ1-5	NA	TGTGCCAGCAGTTCCAGAAATCAGCCCCAGCATTTT	CASSSRNQPQHF
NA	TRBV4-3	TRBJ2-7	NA	TGCGCCAGCAGCCAGGCCCCCAGGCGAACCTACGAGCAGTACTTC	CASSQAPRRTYEQYF
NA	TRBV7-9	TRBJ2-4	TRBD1	TGTGCCAGCAGCTTATTTAGAGGTCCGGGACAGTTAGGAGACATTCAGTACTTC	CASSLFRGPGQLGDIQYF
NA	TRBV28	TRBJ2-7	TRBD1	TGTGCCAGCAGTTCGCCCACAGGGGCTCCCTACGAGCAGTACTTC	CASSSPTGAPYEQYF
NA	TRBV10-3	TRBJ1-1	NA	TGTGCCATCAGGCAGGCAGGCCAGAACACTGAAGCTTTCTTT	CAIRQAGQNTEAFF
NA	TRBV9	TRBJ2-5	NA	TGTGCCAGCAGCGTAATGTCAGCGGGCCTAGAGACCCAGTACTTC	CASSVMSAGLETQYF
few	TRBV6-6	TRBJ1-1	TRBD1	TGTGCCAGCAGGCAAAGGACAGGGGAAGAAGCTTTCTTT	CASRQRTGEEAFF
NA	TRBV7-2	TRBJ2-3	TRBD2	TGTGCCAGCAGTTCCGGGACTAGCGGCACAGATACGCAGTATTTT	CASSSGTSGTDTQYF
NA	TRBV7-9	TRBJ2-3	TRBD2	TGTGCCAGCAGCCCGACTAGCGGGGGGTTCACAGATACGCAGTATTTT	CASSPTSGGFTDTQYF
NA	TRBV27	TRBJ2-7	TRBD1	TGTGCCAGCAGTTTACAGGTTCGGCAGGGGGCATACGAGCAGTACTTC	CASSLQVRQGAYEQYF
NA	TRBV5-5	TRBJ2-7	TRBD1	TGTGCCAGCAGCTTGAACAGGGGCCACGAGCAGTACTTC	CASSLNRGHEQYF
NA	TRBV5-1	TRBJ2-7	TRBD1	TGCGCCAGCAGCTCGAACAGGGGGAGCTCCTACGAGCAGTACTTC	CASSSNRGSSYEQYF
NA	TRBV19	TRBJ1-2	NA	TGTGCCAGTAGTATATCTCGAGGGATGGGCGGCTACACCTTC	CASSISRGMGGYTF
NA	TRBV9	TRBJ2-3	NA	TGTGCCAGCAGCGTCGGGGGTAACACAGATACGCAGTATTTT	CASSVGGNTDTQYF
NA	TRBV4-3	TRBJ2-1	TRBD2	TGCGCCAGCAGCCAAGACGGAGCGGGGGGGCTATACAATGAGCAGTTCTTC	CASSQDGAGGLYNEQFF
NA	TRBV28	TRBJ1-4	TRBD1	TGTGCCAGCAGTAAACCAGGGGGCGGGAGTGAAAAACTGTTTTTT	CASSKPGGGSEKLFF
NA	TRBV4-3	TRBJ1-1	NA	TGCGCCAGCAGCCAAGTGGGCCCCGCGAACACTGAAGCTTTCTTT	CASSQVGPANTEAFF
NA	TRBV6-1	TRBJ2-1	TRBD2	TGTGCCAGCAGTGAACGGGGGGGGGCCCGCAATGAGCAGTTCTTC	CASSERGGARNEQFF
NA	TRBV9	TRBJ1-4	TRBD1	TGTGCCAGCAGCGTCAGGGGGGCTGATGAAAAACTGTTTTTT	CASSVRGADEKLFF
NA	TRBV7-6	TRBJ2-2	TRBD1	TGTGCCAGCAGCCTACCTGGACAGGGCGTATGGACCGGGGAGCTGTTTTTT	CASSLPGQGVWTGELFF
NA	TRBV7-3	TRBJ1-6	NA	TGTGCCAGCAGCTTAGCCGCGGGTTCACCCCTCCACTTT	CASSLAAGSPLHF
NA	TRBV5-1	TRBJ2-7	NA	TGCGCCAGCAGCTTGGTATCGGGGACCTACGAGCAGTACTTC	CASSLVSGTYEQYF
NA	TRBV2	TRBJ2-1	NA	TGTGCCAGCAGTGAAATTACGGCTTTGCGGACAGAGGACAATGAGCAGTTCTTC	CASSEITALRTEDNEQFF
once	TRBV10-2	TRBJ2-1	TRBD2	TGCGCCAGCAGAACCCCAGCGGGGCTAACGTACAATGAGCAGTTCTTC	CASRTPAGLTYNEQFF
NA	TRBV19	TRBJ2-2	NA	TGTGCCAGTAGTATAGGAGGGTTTGCCGGGGAGCTGTTTTTT	CASSIGGFAGELFF
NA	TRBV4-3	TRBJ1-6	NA	TGCGCCAGCAGCCAAGTTGGGGTGTGGGGCACTTCACCCCTCCACTTT	CASSQVGVWGTSPLHF
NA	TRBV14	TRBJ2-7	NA	TGTGCCAGCAGCCCCCCAGGTTGGCAGAAATTCTCCTACGAGCAGTACTTC	CASSPPGWQKFSYEQYF
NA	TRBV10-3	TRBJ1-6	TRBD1	TGTGCCATCAGTGAGACGACAGGGCAAAATTCACCCCTCCACTTT	CAISETTGQNSPLHF
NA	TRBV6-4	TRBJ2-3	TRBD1	TGTGCCAGCAGTGACTCGACAGGGGCAGATACGCAGTATTTT	CASSDSTGADTQYF
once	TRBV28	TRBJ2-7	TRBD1	TGTGCCAGCAGTCGAAACCCCGGGACAGGACCGTACGAGCAGTACTTC	CASSRNPGTGPYEQYF
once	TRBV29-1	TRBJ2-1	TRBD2	TGCAGCGTTGAGGCCCGACTAGCGGGGAGATACAATGAGCAGTTCTTC	CSVEARLAGRYNEQFF
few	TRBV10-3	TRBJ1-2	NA	TGTGCCATCTCTTACTCGACGGGGAACTATGGCTACACCTTC	CAISYSTGNYGYTF
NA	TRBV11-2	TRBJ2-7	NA	TGTGCCAGCAGCTTAAGCGCTCTGGGGGCGACGGAGCAGTACTTC	CASSLSALGATEQYF
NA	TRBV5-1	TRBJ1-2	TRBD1	TGCGCCAGCAGCGAAGCACAGGGGTTCGGCTACACCTTC	CASSEAQGFGYTF